These T cell receptor beta chains were read from a single sample in a study of response to subunit inactivated influenza vaccine. TCRdb redid the calling of the RT-PCR reads with MiXCR, one entry per CDR3 protein. The sample records roughly 540,000 distinct CDR3 sequences, under 25% being singletons. The same sample was also used in a study of T cells expressing NK-cell markers.

The source was CD4+ T cells sorted from PBMCs, collected about 13 days after vaccination. These receptors were collected from a man aged 45-60 years who received an inactivated influenza vaccine. The CDR3 runs from the conserved cysteine through the conserved F or W. Each record gives: CDR3 length, J gene, D gene, clone size, V gene, CDR3 protein, CDR3 DNA. D genes are given only for firm matches. The size of a clone is reported for some rows only, either as once, few or many, or as a class for expanded clones.

length: 15; J: TRBJ2-3; D: .; size: .; V: TRBV9; CDR3: CASSVSPGTTDTQYF; DNA: TGTGCCAGCAGCGTTTCTCCCGGAACCACAGATACGCAGTATTTT
length: 16; J: TRBJ1-5; D: .; size: few; V: TRBV20-1; CDR3: CSARPNREFSNQPQHF; DNA: TGCAGTGCTAGACCCAACAGGGAATTCAGCAATCAGCCCCAGCATTTT
length: 13; J: TRBJ1-5; D: TRBD1; size: few; V: TRBV2; CDR3: CASKDRGSGPQHF; DNA: TGTGCCAGCAAGGACAGGGGGTCGGGACCCCAGCATTTT
length: 15; J: TRBJ2-3; D: .; size: few; V: TRBV12-3/TRBV12-4; CDR3: CASSLYGRSENTQYF; DNA: TGTGCCAGCAGTTTATACGGGAGAAGTGAGAATACGCAGTATTTT
length: 16; J: TRBJ2-3; D: TRBD1; size: .; V: TRBV20-1; CDR3: CSARPPQGARTDTQYF; DNA: TGCAGTGCTAGGCCACCCCAGGGGGCCCGCACAGATACGCAGTATTTT
length: 13; J: TRBJ2-5; D: .; size: few; V: TRBV20-1; CDR3: CSAREPRSGTQYF; DNA: TGCAGTGCTAGAGAACCGAGGTCGGGGACCCAGTACTTC
length: 15; J: TRBJ2-7; D: .; size: many; V: TRBV12-3/TRBV12-4; CDR3: CASSPGSGGYGEQYF; DNA: TGTGCCAGCAGCCCCGGCTCGGGGGGCTACGGGGAGCAGTACTTC
length: 13; J: TRBJ1-1; D: .; size: few; V: TRBV11-2; CDR3: CASSLDWVTEAFF; DNA: TGTGCCAGCAGCTTAGATTGGGTCACTGAAGCTTTCTTT
length: 13; J: TRBJ2-7; D: .; size: .; V: TRBV3-1; CDR3: CASSLTKSYEQYF; DNA: TGTGCCAGCAGCCTGACCAAGTCCTACGAGCAGTACTTC
length: 15; J: TRBJ2-7; D: .; size: .; V: TRBV5-1; CDR3: CASSLVSGASYEQYF; DNA: TGCGCCAGCAGCTTAGTTTCAGGGGCCTCCTACGAGCAGTACTTC
length: 14; J: TRBJ2-7; D: .; size: .; V: TRBV12-3/TRBV12-4; CDR3: CASSLTGARYEQYF; DNA: TGTGCCAGCAGTCTGACGGGGGCTAGGTACGAGCAGTACTTC
length: 16; J: TRBJ2-2; D: TRBD1; size: many; V: TRBV7-8; CDR3: CASSSPAYRGSGELFF; DNA: TGTGCCAGCAGCTCGCCCGCTTACAGGGGATCCGGGGAGCTGTTTTTT
length: 14; J: TRBJ1-1; D: .; size: few; V: TRBV12-3/TRBV12-4; CDR3: CASSFAGKNTEAFF; DNA: TGTGCCAGCAGTTTTGCAGGGAAGAACACTGAAGCTTTCTTT
length: 13; J: TRBJ2-3; D: .; size: many; V: TRBV7-3; CDR3: CASRGGSTDTQYF; DNA: TGTGCCAGCAGGGGGGGAAGCACAGATACGCAGTATTTT
length: 15; J: TRBJ2-7; D: TRBD2; size: few; V: TRBV3-1; CDR3: CASSQDTQRGGEQYF; DNA: TGTGCCAGCAGCCAAGATACCCAGCGGGGTGGCGAGCAGTACTTC
length: 16; J: TRBJ2-3; D: TRBD2; size: few; V: TRBV5-1; CDR3: CASSYSGLAGSDTQYF; DNA: TGCGCCAGCAGCTATTCGGGACTAGCGGGTTCAGATACGCAGTATTTT
length: 14; J: TRBJ1-2; D: TRBD1; size: .; V: TRBV5-1; CDR3: CASSTGQGPYGYTF; DNA: TGCGCCAGCAGCACCGGACAGGGGCCCTATGGCTACACCTTC
length: 15; J: TRBJ2-3; D: TRBD1; size: .; V: TRBV7-9; CDR3: CASSSGQGVTDTQYF; DNA: TGTGCCAGCAGCTCGGGACAGGGCGTCACAGATACGCAGTATTTT
length: 17; J: TRBJ1-2; D: .; size: .; V: TRBV14; CDR3: CASSQDRAGAGGYGYTF; DNA: TGTGCCAGCAGCCAAGATCGAGCAGGGGCCGGGGGGTACGGCTACACCTTC
length: 15; J: TRBJ1-5; D: .; size: .; V: TRBV6-2/TRBV6-3; CDR3: CASSVWGGWNQPQHF; DNA: TGTGCCAGCAGCGTCTGGGGAGGCTGGAATCAGCCCCAGCATTTT
length: 15; J: TRBJ1-4; D: TRBD1; size: .; V: TRBV4-2; CDR3: CASSSGGQWGEKLFF; DNA: TGTGCCAGCAGCTCAGGGGGACAGTGGGGTGAAAAACTGTTTTTT
length: 15; J: TRBJ2-3; D: TRBD2; size: .; V: TRBV12-3/TRBV12-4; CDR3: CASSFSGTSVDTQYF; DNA: TGTGCCAGCAGTTTCTCCGGGACTAGCGTAGATACGCAGTATTTT
length: 13; J: TRBJ2-1; D: TRBD1; size: many; V: TRBV29-1; CDR3: CSVLGTGDNEQFF; DNA: TGCAGCGTTCTCGGGACAGGGGACAATGAGCAGTTCTTC
length: 12; J: TRBJ1-2; D: .; size: .; V: TRBV28; CDR3: CASSFAGYSYTF; DNA: TGTGCCAGCAGTTTCGCCGGCTATAGCTACACCTTC
length: 14; J: TRBJ2-7; D: TRBD1; size: .; V: TRBV28; CDR3: CASRTDRGSYEQYF; DNA: TGTGCCAGCAGGACCGACAGGGGATCCTACGAGCAGTACTTC
length: 14; J: TRBJ2-5; D: .; size: many; V: TRBV7-9; CDR3: CASSKGGGLETQYF; DNA: TGTGCCAGCAGTAAGGGTGGGGGTTTGGAGACCCAGTACTTC
length: 14; J: TRBJ2-1; D: TRBD2; size: few; V: TRBV20-1; CDR3: CSAPSGFSYNEQFF; DNA: TGCAGTGCTCCTAGCGGGTTCTCCTACAATGAGCAGTTCTTC
length: 13; J: TRBJ1-6; D: .; size: few; V: TRBV6-1; CDR3: CASKGQYNSPLHF; DNA: TGTGCCAGTAAGGGACAATATAATTCACCCCTCCACTTT
length: 14; J: TRBJ1-1; D: TRBD1; size: few; V: TRBV10-3; CDR3: CAIRPGQGFTEAFF; DNA: TGTGCCATCAGACCGGGACAGGGTTTCACTGAAGCTTTCTTT
length: 14; J: TRBJ1-5; D: .; size: few; V: TRBV7-8; CDR3: CASERGGSNQPQHF; DNA: TGTGCCAGCGAAAGAGGGGGGAGCAATCAGCCCCAGCATTTT
length: 13; J: TRBJ1-6; D: .; size: .; V: TRBV20-1; CDR3: CSARAENNSPLHF; DNA: TGCAGTGCTAGAGCGGAAAATAATTCACCCCTCCACTTT
length: 16; J: TRBJ1-5; D: .; size: .; V: TRBV12-3/TRBV12-4; CDR3: CASSPFLSGNNQPQHF; DNA: TGTGCCAGCTCCCCGTTTTTGTCGGGGAACAATCAGCCCCAGCATTTT
length: 14; J: TRBJ2-2; D: TRBD1; size: .; V: TRBV6-4; CDR3: CASSAGTGTGELFF; DNA: TGTGCCAGCAGTGCAGGGACAGGCACCGGGGAGCTGTTTTTT
length: 13; J: TRBJ1-1; D: .; size: many; V: TRBV4-3; CDR3: CASSQRRGIEAFF; DNA: TGCGCCAGCAGCCAGAGGCGGGGAATTGAAGCTTTCTTT
length: 16; J: TRBJ1-1; D: .; size: few; V: TRBV4-2; CDR3: CASSQGRQGTSTEAFF; DNA: TGTGCCAGCAGCCAAGGCCGCCAGGGGACGAGCACTGAAGCTTTCTTT
length: 17; J: TRBJ2-1; D: .; size: .; V: TRBV4-1; CDR3: CASSHLMTLPSYNEQFF; DNA: TGCGCCAGCAGCCACCTGATGACCCTTCCGTCATACAATGAGCAGTTCTTC
length: 15; J: TRBJ2-7; D: TRBD2; size: .; V: TRBV9; CDR3: CASSITSGAYYEQYF; DNA: TGTGCCAGCAGCATAACTAGCGGGGCCTACTACGAGCAGTACTTC
length: 16; J: TRBJ2-5; D: TRBD1; size: few; V: TRBV5-1; CDR3: CASSLTGTGARETQYF; DNA: TGCGCCAGCAGCTTAACCGGGACAGGGGCCCGGGAGACCCAGTACTTC
length: 14; J: TRBJ2-7; D: TRBD1; size: few; V: TRBV15; CDR3: CATSPDRVNYEQYF; DNA: TGTGCCACCAGCCCGGACAGGGTAAACTACGAGCAGTACTTC
length: 14; J: TRBJ2-1; D: .; size: few; V: TRBV20-1; CDR3: CSANRGYDRDEQFF; DNA: TGCAGTGCCAACCGAGGGTACGATAGAGATGAGCAGTTCTTC